The rows below give T cell receptor beta chains drawn from one sample of a study of human T cells and chemical hapten exposure. MiXCR was run by TCRdb on the RACE reads, yielding one entry per CDR3 protein. This table holds approximately 79,000 distinct CDR3 sequences, 6.5% to 10% found once. The material was whole blood, obtained in connection with sensitization to the hapten diphenylcyclopropenone (DPC). Source of these receptors: a man between 40 and 49 years old with alopecia areata. Some clones in this sample may be carry-over from other donors' samples. CDR3s include the opening cysteine and the closing phenylalanine or tryptophan. The D gene is left open where the match is weak. Rows give clone size only sometimes, using once, few, many, or a class for an expanded clone.

J: TRBJ1-4; V: TRBV12-3/TRBV12-4; D: TRBD1; size: .; CDR3: CASRQTGAREKLFF; DNA: TGTGCCAGCAGGCAGACAGGGGCTCGAGAAAAACTGTTTTTT
J: TRBJ1-3; V: TRBV10-3; D: .; size: many; CDR3: CAISEFGNTIYF; DNA: TGTGCCATCAGTGAGTTTGGAAACACCATATATTTT
J: TRBJ1-6; V: TRBV3-1; D: .; size: many; CDR3: CASSQTALRGNSPLHF; DNA: TGTGCCAGCAGCCAAACAGCGCTAAGGGGGAATTCACCCCTCCACTTT
J: TRBJ2-3; V: TRBV14; D: TRBD2; size: few; CDR3: CASSQWGLPTDTQYF; DNA: TGTGCCAGCAGCCAATGGGGACTACCCACAGATACGCAGTATTTT
J: TRBJ2-3; V: TRBV12-3/TRBV12-4; D: .; size: many; CDR3: CASSLFTDTQYF; DNA: TGTGCCAGCAGTTTGTTCACAGATACGCAGTATTTT
J: TRBJ1-1; V: TRBV12-3/TRBV12-4; D: .; size: many; CDR3: CASHTVGARNAEAFF; DNA: TGTGCCAGCCACACAGTTGGGGCCAGAAACGCTGAAGCTTTCTTT
J: TRBJ1-6; V: TRBV7-9; D: .; size: many; CDR3: CASSLGSNSPLHF; DNA: TGTGCCAGCAGCCTAGGATCTAATTCACCCCTCCACTTT
J: TRBJ1-5; V: TRBV4-1; D: .; size: many; CDR3: CASSLDRGENQPQHF; DNA: TGCGCCAGCAGCCTTGACAGAGGGGAAAATCAGCCCCAGCATTTT
J: TRBJ1-1; V: TRBV6-2/TRBV6-3; D: TRBD1; size: .; CDR3: CASSSGTGGFTEAFF; DNA: TGTGCCAGCAGTTCCGGGACAGGGGGATTTACTGAAGCTTTCTTT
J: TRBJ1-6; V: TRBV11-1; D: .; size: many; CDR3: CASSSDRSYNSPLHF; DNA: TGTGCCAGCAGCTCAGACCGCTCCTATAATTCACCCCTCCACTTT